This TCR beta chain was retrieved from a study of T-cell memory formation after mild COVID-19. Study-level findings and limits: Mainly CM and EM harbored the contracting CD4+ clones; mainly EMRA harbored the CD8+ ones. Several responding clones turned up in pre-infection memory, indicating that cross-reactive memory may have taken part. From day 15 to 85, contracting clones were balanced between CD4 and CD8, whereas later expanders leaned toward CD4+.

The sample holds many counts of this clonotype. Its antigen is unknown. Constant-segment primers were used for 5'RACE, and the resulting TCR alpha and TCR beta cDNA libraries carried sample barcodes and UMIs. Using its own MiXCR run on the 5' RACE reads, TCRdb lists one record per CDR3 protein. Of roughly 300,000 distinct CDR3 sequences in the sample, around 15% are singletons; the top ten hold 22%. Germline V gene data show CDR1 as KGHDR and CDR2 as SFDVKD. This CDR3 is 13 amino acids long. Trimming took 5 bases from V and 7 from J, leaving 11 bases between them. The sample comprised PBMCs or a T cell subset sorted from them (not recorded which). The TCR sequence derives from a man aged 18-30 years who had mild COVID-19 (a few samples of this study predate the infection). Cell type and time point are not known. The V call is TRBV24-1, the J call TRBJ2-1; the D gene is possibly TRBD2 (5 bases). CDR3 region: CATSGTPPNEQFF. The CDR3 coding sequence is TGTGCCACCAGTGGGACTCCACCTAATGAGCAGTTCTTC.